Presented here are 21 T cell receptor beta chains from one specimen sequenced in a study of graft-versus-host responses after intestinal transplantation. The assay was immunoSEQ multiplex PCR, and TCRdb's table has in-frame clones only and misses some. The sample contains roughly 1,800 clones, 85% of which appear only once. Researchers processed graft tissue to release intraepithelial and lamina propria lymphocytes. The material was ileum tissue, obtained 55 to 60 days after intestinal transplant. The receptors originated from a human patient who received an intestinal transplant, so some T cells may come from the graft donor.

With regard to this clone: At one boundary the junction diverges from the germline segment, which might be a read error. CDR3 sequence (DNA): TGTGCCAGCACCCCGGGAGGGGTGTTCCCCCACTTC. It translates to CASTPGGVFPHF. The chain uses TRBV28 and TRBJ2-7; TRBD2 matches at 8 bases. Per germline, CDR1 MDHEN and CDR2 SYDVKM. The length of the CDR3 is 12 residues. Variable domain in full (rest from reference TRBV28 and TRBJ2-7): DVKVTQSSRYLVKRTGEKVFLECVQDMDHENMFWYRQDPGLGLRLIYFSYDVKMKEKGDIPEGYSVSREKKERFSLILESASTNQTSMYLCASTPGGVFPHFGPGTRLTVT.

The chain recombines TRBV4-2 with TRBJ1-6; D is unresolved. V was pared by 0 bases and J by 0 bases, with 9 bases between. Germline CDR1 reads LGHNA; CDR2 reads YNFKEQ. CDR3 length: 17 residues. CDR3 DNA: TGTGCCAGCAGCCAAGAGGGTACAGCCTCCTATAATTCACCCCTCCACTTT. As protein: CASSQEGTASYNSPLHF.

The chain combines TRBV28 with TRBJ2-7; D is unclear. CDR1 is MDHEN and CDR2 is SYDVKM in the germline V gene. The CDR3 totals 14 residues. Deletions cut 3 bases from V and 3 bases from J, with 12 bases between. CDR3 loop: CASSFPGSVYEQYF. The CDR3 DNA reads TGTGCCAGCAGTTTCCCGGGCTCGGTCTACGAGCAGTACTTC.

The DNA of the CDR3 is TGCGCCAGCAGTCCCGACAGGTTATATGGCTACACCTTC. It codes for CASSPDRLYGYTF. The rearrangement links TRBV5-1 to TRBJ1-2, with a weak D call TRBD1 (6 bases). The ends were cut back, 5 bases at V and 5 bases at J, with 13 bases in the middle. The CDR3 length is 13 residues. From germline, CDR1 is SGHRS and CDR2 YFSETQ. The full variable domain, completed using reference TRBV5-1 and TRBJ1-2, is KAGVTQTPRYLIKTRGQQVTLSCSPISGHRSVSWYQQTPGQGLQFLFEYFSETQRNKGNFPGRFSGRQFSNSRSEMNVSTLELGDSALYLCASSPDRLYGYTFGSGTRLTVV.

This clone was counted between two and nine times. This chain connects TRBV7-6 to TRBJ2-7, with D tentatively TRBD2 (6 bases). CDR1 and CDR2 (germline): SGHVS, FNYEAQ. The length of the CDR3 is 16 residues. V lost 0 bases and J lost 3, with 15 bases in between. The CDR3 protein is CASSLAAGNLGYEQYF. The CDR3 DNA is TGTGCCAGCAGCTTAGCGGCGGGAAACCTGGGCTACGAGCAGTACTTC.

The V call is TRBV6-5, the J call TRBJ2-7; weak D call: TRBD1 (5 bases). V was clipped by 4 bases and J by 3 bases, with 16 bases between them. The CDR3 runs to 15 residues. The germline CDR1 and CDR2 sequences are MNHEY and SVGAGI. The CDR3 DNA is TGTGCCAGCAGTTTCGGCGACCAAGGGGTCTACGAGCAGTACTTC. It translates to CASSFGDQGVYEQYF.

The V gene is TRBV7-9, the J gene TRBJ2-3, with D unresolved. CDR1 SEHNR and CDR2 FQNEAQ come from the germline V gene (reference sequence). Trimming took off 5 bases at V and 5 bases at J, with 14 bases between the two ends. This CDR3 has 14 residues. The CDR3 spells CASSPVQRGDTQYF. CDR3 DNA sequence: TGTGCCAGCAGCCCCGTCCAGCGTGGAGATACGCAGTATTTT.

V is TRBV4-1 and J is TRBJ1-1; weak D call: TRBD1 (6 bases). The length of the CDR3 is 14 residues. V was shortened by 3 bases and J by 7 bases, with 15 bases between the two germline ends. CDR1 is MGHRA and CDR2 is YSYEKL in the germline V gene. As DNA, the CDR3 is TGCGCCAGCAGCCACAACAACAGGGCTTTTGAAGCTTTCTTT. Translation gives CASSHNNRAFEAFF.

This clone was seen just once. The rearrangement joins TRBV2 to TRBJ2-1, with TRBD2 as a possible D gene (5 bases). V was cut by 6 bases and J by 16 bases, with 16 bases left in between. The germline CDR1 and CDR2 sequences are SNHLY and FYNNEI. CDR3 length: 11 residues. CDR3 residues: CASRTGIGKFF. CDR3 nucleotides: TGTGCCAGCAGGACCGGGATAGGGAAATTCTTC.

This rearrangement joins TRBV5-1 to TRBJ2-6; D is possibly TRBD2 (7 bases). Trimming took 4 bases from V and 0 from J, leaving 23 bases between them. The CDR3 covers 20 residues. Germline CDR1 SGHRS, CDR2 YFSETQ. The CDR3 coding sequence is TGCGCCAGCAGCCACCTAAACAAGGGGGGGCCTCGCTCTGGGGCCAACGTCCTGACTTTC. Translated, it gives CASSHLNKGGPRSGANVLTF.

This clone was seen more than once but under ten times. The J gene is TRBJ2-6, the V gene TRBV7-9; 11 nucleotides agree with TRBD1. The CDR3 loop spans 16 amino acids. From germline, CDR1 is SEHNR and CDR2 FQNEAQ (reference sequence). V dropped 6 bases and J dropped 0; count of bases not matched to a gene: 1. As DNA, the CDR3 is TGTGCCAGCAGGGGGACAGGGGGCTCTGGGGCCAACGTCCTGACTTTC. It yields the protein CASRGTGGSGANVLTF.

The chain is built from TRBV5-6 and TRBJ2-3, with 10 bases that match TRBD2. Germline CDR1 and CDR2: SGHDT and YYEEEE. There are 17 residues in the CDR3. V trimming: 2 bases; J trimming: 5 bases; junction bases outside the gene matches: 11. The CDR3 sequence: CASSFWSGGALEDTQYF. The CDR3 region has the DNA TGTGCCAGCAGCTTTTGGAGCGGGGGGGCCTTGGAAGATACGCAGTATTTT. Full variable domain (remainder filled in from reference TRBV5-6 and TRBJ2-3): DAGVTQSPTHLIKTRGQQVTLRCSPKSGHDTVSWYQQALGQGPQFIFQYYEEEERQRGNFPDRFSGHQFPNYSSELNVNALLLGDSALYLCASSFWSGGALEDTQYFGPGTRLTVL.

Only one count was recorded for this clone. CDR3 nucleotide sequence: TGCGCCAGCAGCTTGGATCTTCTGGCCGGGGAGCTGTTTTTT. Its translation: CASSLDLLAGELFF. The rearrangement uses TRBV5-1 and TRBJ2-2; no clear D. The V gene's germline CDR1 is SGHRS and CDR2 YFSETQ. The CDR3 length is 14 residues. V gave up 0 bases and J gave up 6 bases, with 9 bases separating them.

For the CDR3, the DNA is TGTGCCAGCAGCCGTCAGACAGGGGCAGTGGGCGAGCAGTACTTC. This encodes CASSRQTGAVGEQYF. The genes are TRBV27 and TRBJ2-7; 8 nucleotides align to TRBD1. Per germline, CDR1 MNHEY and CDR2 SMNVEV (reference sequence). V lost 6 bases and J lost 6; bases outside the gene matches: 13. The CDR3 loop spans 15 amino acids.

The CDR3 here is CATTGGNQETQYF. The CDR3 region has the DNA TGCGCCACGACAGGGGGAAACCAAGAGACCCAGTACTTC. The J gene is TRBJ2-5, the V gene TRBV5-1, with 9 bases that match TRBD1. Per the germline V gene, CDR1 is SGHRS and CDR2 is YFSETQ. The CDR3 loop spans 13 amino acids. V shed 9 bases, J shed 0 bases, and the junction held 3 bases outside the gene matches. Complete variable domain (other parts from reference TRBV5-1 and TRBJ2-5): KAGVTQTPRYLIKTRGQQVTLSCSPISGHRSVSWYQQTPGQGLQFLFEYFSETQRNKGNFPGRFSGRQFSNSRSEMNVSTLELGDSALYLCATTGGNQETQYFGPGTRLLVL.

This rearrangement joins TRBV2 to TRBJ1-2; 8 bases line up with TRBD1. V dropped 4 bases and J dropped 5; count of bases not matched to a gene: 9. The germline gives CDR1 SNHLY, CDR2 FYNNEI. CDR3 length: 15 amino acids. The CDR3 DNA is TGTGCCAGCAGTGGCCAGACAGGGGCGAAATATGGCTACACCTTC. Its translation: CASSGQTGAKYGYTF.

This clone has a handful of counts. The chain uses TRBV5-4 and TRBJ2-2; 8 nucleotides line up with TRBD1. The germline V gene has CDR1 SGHNT and CDR2 YYREEE (reference sequence). The CDR3 extends over 15 amino acids. V lost 4 bases and J lost 6; bases outside the gene matches: 8. Written as DNA, the CDR3 is TGTGCCAGCAGCCTCACCGGGACAGGTCCCGGGGAGCTGTTTTTT. Protein sequence: CASSLTGTGPGELFF.

This chain joins TRBV6-1 and TRBJ1-1; TRBD1 matches 11 bases. J gave up 5 bases and V 6 bases, and 5 bases lay outside the gene matches. In germline, CDR1 is MNHNS, CDR2 SASEGT. CDR3 length: 14 residues. DNA for the CDR3: TGTGCCAGCAGACGGGACAGGGGGGGGACTGAAGCTTTCTTT. This encodes CASRRDRGGTEAFF.

This clone showed up just once. One end of the junction does not line up with germline, which may come from a read error. The chain recombines TRBV9 with TRBJ2-7, with TRBD2 matching over 7 bases. The CDR3 totals 15 residues. The germline CDR1 and CDR2 sequences are SGDLS and YYNGEE. CDR3 loop: CASSSEGAGYYGQYF. CDR3 nucleotides: TGTGCCAGCAGTTCCGAGGGAGCGGGGTATTACGGGCAGTACTTC.

V is TRBV9 and J is TRBJ2-7; D not certain. The CDR3 covers 14 residues. Germline values: CDR1 SGDLS, CDR2 YYNGEE. Between the trimmed V and J ends, which lost 4 bases and 3 bases, there was a span of 14 bases. The CDR3 sequence: CASSPWFSDYEQYF. The CDR3, as DNA: TGTGCCAGCAGCCCCTGGTTCTCTGACTACGAGCAGTACTTC.

The V and J genes are TRBV7-9 and TRBJ2-2, with 7 positions matching TRBD2. Germline V gene lookup returns CDR1 SEHNR and CDR2 FQNEAQ (reference sequence). The CDR3 extends over 14 amino acids. Trimming took 7 bases from V and 3 from J; bases not matched to a gene: 5. CDR3 bases: TGTGCCAGCACCCCGCGGGGGTACACCGGGGAGCTGTTTTTT. Residues: CASTPRGYTGELFF.